This entry describes one T cell receptor beta chain. The data were taken from a study of cytomegalovirus exposure and HLA in healthy donors. V was pared by 2 bases and J by 13 bases, with 14 bases between. Germline loops: CDR1 MDHEN, CDR2 SYDVKM. The CDR3 covers 13 residues. It was with 60 Vbeta and 13 Jbeta primers that the PCR ran. The protocol was immunoSEQ multiplex PCR, while the TCRdb copy is restricted to in-frame clones and leaves out a portion. The sample lists roughly 110,000 clones, around three quarters occurring once. The study sampled nominally healthy donors, though unrecorded immune exposures were likely.

The origin of this receptor is a human donor in good health. Sequencing was carried out using PBMCs. V gene TRBV28 combines with J gene TRBJ1-4, with TRBD1 as a possible D gene (6 bases). The CDR3 sequence: CASSLIQGQGLFF. Here the CDR3 DNA reads TGTGCCAGCAGTTTAATTCAGGGGCAGGGACTGTTTTTT. Based on the CDR3 plus reference TRBV28 and TRBJ1-4, the full variable domain is DVKVTQSSRYLVKRTGEKVFLECVQDMDHENMFWYRQDPGLGLRLIYFSYDVKMKEKGDIPEGYSVSREKKERFSLILESASTNQTSMYLCASSLIQGQGLFFGSGTQLSVL.